The subject of this entry is one T cell receptor beta chain. These data belong to a study of blood T cell repertoires in COVID-19. Turning to the study itself: Collection of acute and convalescent COVID-19 samples took place in the United States, Italy and Spain. Sample material is recorded as cDNA or gDNA derived from T cells, B-cell-depleted T cells, or PBMCs.

Original processing notes: Estimation of nucleated cell counts relied on the amplification of reference gene primers. Repertoires were generated with immunoSEQ multiplex PCR, while TCRdb's copy carries only in-frame clones and drops some. For V, J and clone size, that table is used; D and trimming come from the DNA. The repertoire holds tens of thousands of clones, with roughly three quarters as singletons. The TCR originated in a man between 60 and 70 years old with acute or convalescent COVID-19. The sample was peripheral blood.

The CDR3 region is CASTLRDSLVTEAFF. The CDR3 DNA is TGTGCCAGTACTCTAAGGGACTCCCTGGTGACTGAAGCTTTCTTT. This chain connects TRBV19 to TRBJ1-1, with a weak D call TRBD1 (5 bases). This CDR3 has 15 amino acids. Germline loops: CDR1 LNHDA, CDR2 SQIVND (reference sequence). The V gene lost 7 bases and the J gene lost 5 bases, with 20 bases spanning the gap.